These 29 T cell receptor beta chains came from one sample sequenced in a study of shared clonotypes between healthy human individuals. CD45RO-negative CD8 cells positively selected for CCR7 made up the naive population, which excluded terminally differentiated effector memory CD45RA+ cells. Data came from immunoSEQ multiplex PCR; TCRdb stores just in-frame clones and leaves some out. The table shows fewer than 1 million clones, with 90% to 98% occurring only once. Input material: naive CD8+ T cells sorted from blood. These receptor sequences come from a man younger than 40 in good health.

The chain combines TRBV4-3 with TRBJ2-3, with TRBD2 matching over 7 bases. The CDR3 spans 17 residues. V lost 0 bases, J lost 5 bases, and 11 bases stayed unmatched. CDR1 LGHNA and CDR2 YSLEER come from the germline V gene. CDR3: CASSQELRREFGDTQYF. The DNA for the CDR3 is TGCGCCAGCAGCCAAGAGCTTCGGCGGGAGTTTGGAGATACGCAGTATTTT.

The V call is TRBV27, the J call TRBJ2-7; unclear D gene. Germline V lookup: CDR1 MNHEY, CDR2 SMNVEV (reference sequence). The CDR3 has 13 residues. Trimming left V 3 bases short and J 0 bases short, with 6 bases between. The CDR3 loop is CASSFRVSYEQYF. Here the CDR3 DNA reads TGTGCCAGCAGTTTCCGGGTCTCCTACGAGCAGTACTTC.

The rearrangement uses TRBV11-3 and TRBJ2-7, with 10 bases aligning to TRBD2. Germline values: CDR1 SGHNT, CDR2 YENEEA. J lost 6 bases, V lost 4 bases, and 3 bases had no gene match. The CDR3 length is 13 residues. CDR3 region: CASSYLAGAEQYF. For the CDR3, the DNA is TGTGCCAGCAGCTACCTAGCGGGAGCCGAGCAGTACTTC. Looking up the rest from reference TRBV11-3 and TRBJ2-7 gives the full variable domain: EAGVVQSPRYKIIEKKQPVAFWCNPISGHNTLYWYLQNLGQGPELLIRYENEEAVDDSQLPKDRFSAERLKGVDSTLKIQPAELGDSAVYLCASSYLAGAEQYFGPGTRLTVT.

The chain couples TRBV7-9 to TRBJ2-7; the match to TRBD1 covers 11 bases. Germline-derived CDR1 and CDR2 are SEHNR and FQNEAQ (reference sequence). The junction had 4 bases not matched to a gene; V was cut back by 6 bases and J by 3 bases. The CDR3 loop spans 14 amino acids. CDR3 in DNA: TGTGCCAGCAGGGTCGGGACAGGGGGCTACGAGCAGTACTTC. Protein sequence: CASRVGTGGYEQYF.

The chain couples TRBV13 to TRBJ2-5; D might be TRBD2 (5 bases). Trimming removed 4 bases at V and 4 bases at J, with 10 bases between. CDR1 PRHDT and CDR2 FYEKMQ come from the germline V gene (reference sequence). CDR3 length equals 13 residues. CDR3 region: CASSSGMGETQYF. DNA of the CDR3: TGTGCCAGCAGCTCCGGGATGGGAGAGACCCAGTACTTC. The variable domain in full, with the rest retrieved from reference TRBV13 and TRBJ2-5, is AAGVIQSPRHLIKEKRETATLKCYPIPRHDTVYWYQQGPGQDPQFLISFYEKMQSDKGSIPDRFSAQQFSDYHSELNMSSLELGDSALYFCASSSGMGETQYFGPGTRLLVL.

The rearrangement links TRBV15 to TRBJ1-3, with D hard to call. Germline V gives CDR1 LNHNV, CDR2 YYDKDF (reference sequence). Trimming stripped 5 bases from V and 1 base from J, with 9 bases between. The CDR3 contains 14 residues. In nucleotides, the CDR3 is TGTGCCACCAGCGGGGTTCCATCTGGAAACACCATATATTTT. It yields the protein CATSGVPSGNTIYF. Supplemented by reference TRBV15 and TRBJ1-3, the full variable domain reads DAMVIQNPRYQVTQFGKPVTLSCSQTLNHNVMYWYQQKSSQAPKLLFHYYDKDFNNEADTPDNFQSRRPNTSFCFLDIRSPGLGDTAMYLCATSGVPSGNTIYFGEGSWLTVV.

The CDR3 DNA sequence: TGTGCCAGCACCACGCTCCTAGCGGGTACCTACGAGCAGTACTTC. Amino acids: CASTTLLAGTYEQYF. The chain uses TRBV28 and TRBJ2-7; the match to TRBD2 covers 8 bases. The CDR3 extends over 15 amino acids. In germline, CDR1 is MDHEN, CDR2 SYDVKM. V lost 7 bases, J lost 2 bases, and 10 bases stayed unmatched.

The V gene is TRBV7-9, the J gene TRBJ2-7; D possibly uses TRBD1 or TRBD2 (6 bases each). This CDR3 has 16 amino acids. Germline V gives CDR1 SEHNR, CDR2 FQNEAQ (reference sequence). V was cut by 2 bases and J by 0 bases, with 14 bases left in between. The CDR3 DNA is TGTGCCAGCAGCTTAAATACAGGGAGGAGCTCCTACGAGCAGTACTTC. This gives the protein CASSLNTGRSSYEQYF. Combining the CDR3 with reference TRBV7-9 and TRBJ2-7 gives the whole variable domain DTGVSQNPRHKITKRGQNVTFRCDPISEHNRLYWYRQTLGQGPEFLTYFQNEAQLEKSRLLSDRFSAERPKGSFSTLEIQRTEQGDSAMYLCASSLNTGRSSYEQYFGPGTRLTVT.

The chain joins TRBV4-1 to TRBJ1-1; D not certain. V was pared by 1 base and J by 8 bases, with 17 bases between. This CDR3 region has 15 residues. CDR1 MGHRA and CDR2 YSYEKL come from the germline V gene. The CDR3 DNA reads TGCGCCAGCAGCCAAGTTTTAGGAGGGTCTTTCGAAGCTTTCTTT. Its protein is CASSQVLGGSFEAFF.

Concerning this clone itself: A read error may produce the germline difference seen at one junction end. The chain employs TRBV7-9 and TRBJ2-2; the D is unclear. Per the germline V gene, CDR1 is SEHNR and CDR2 is FQNEAQ (reference sequence). The CDR3 spans 15 residues. DNA of the CDR3: TGTGCCAGCCCTAGGCCCCAGCCGAAAACCGGGGAGCTGTTTTTT. Translated, it gives CASPRPQPKTGELFF.

This rearrangement joins TRBV27 to TRBJ1-2; D is perhaps TRBD1 (5 bases). Germline-derived CDR1 and CDR2 are MNHEY and SMNVEV (reference sequence). The length of the CDR3 is 14 residues. Trimming stripped 6 bases from V and 3 bases from J, with 14 bases between. The CDR3 reads CASRAPGAHYGYTF. The DNA of the CDR3 is TGTGCCAGCAGGGCTCCTGGGGCCCACTATGGCTACACCTTC.

This clone was found once. CDR3 nucleotides: TGTGCCAGTAGTATCTTAGCGGGAGACGATATAAGTAGGAATGAGCAGTTCTTC. This translates into CASSILAGDDISRNEQFF. The rearrangement links TRBV19 to TRBJ2-1; 9 positions match TRBD2. J lost 7 bases, V lost 3 bases, and 16 bases had no gene match. The CDR3 spans 18 residues. Germline V gene lookup returns CDR1 LNHDA and CDR2 SQIVND (reference sequence).

V is TRBV29-1 and J is TRBJ1-1, with a weak D call TRBD1 (6 bases). The CDR3 has 13 amino acids. V was cut by 4 bases and J by 1 base, with 10 bases left in between. Per the germline V gene, CDR1 is SQVTM and CDR2 is ANQGSEA. CDR3: CSVARGRNTEAFF. The CDR3 coding sequence is TGCAGCGTTGCCAGGGGAAGGAACACTGAAGCTTTCTTT.

This clone was recorded once. The rearrangement links TRBV11-2 to TRBJ2-5; TRBD2 agrees at 11 bases. CDR1 SGHAT and CDR2 FQNNGV come from the germline V gene. CDR3 length: 16 amino acids. Trimming at V came to 4 bases and at J to 0 bases, leaving 4 bases not matched to a gene. DNA for the CDR3: TGTGCCAGCAGCTCAGGGACTAGCGGCTACCAAGAGACCCAGTACTTC. Its protein product is CASSSGTSGYQETQYF. Supplemented by reference TRBV11-2 and TRBJ2-5, the full variable domain reads EAGVAQSPRYKIIEKRQSVAFWCNPISGHATLYWYQQILGQGPKLLIQFQNNGVVDDSQLPKDRFSAERLKGVDSTLKIQPAKLEDSAVYLCASSSGTSGYQETQYFGPGTRLLVL.

The genes are TRBV4-1 and TRBJ1-4; 7 bases agree with TRBD1. The V segment lost 5 bases and the J segment 7 bases; nucleotides outside the gene matches: 13. The germline gives CDR1 MGHRA, CDR2 YSYEKL. CDR3 length equals 16 residues. The CDR3 here is CASSDQLRGLGEKLFF. The CDR3 DNA follows: TGCGCCAGCAGCGACCAGTTGAGGGGGCTGGGTGAAAAACTGTTTTTT.

The chain links TRBV5-4 to TRBJ2-5; D not certain. V shed 3 bases and J shed 3 bases, with 18 bases lying between them. CDR1 and CDR2 from the germline V gene are SGHNT and YYREEE (reference sequence). CDR3 length: 16 amino acids. CDR3 sequence: CASSYYPKVLEETQYF. CDR3 coding DNA: TGTGCCAGCAGCTACTATCCGAAAGTCTTAGAAGAGACCCAGTACTTC.

This chain connects TRBV6-1 to TRBJ2-7; no clear D. The CDR3 is 15 amino acids. Germline assignment: CDR1 MNHNS and CDR2 SASEGT. V was pared by 3 bases and J by 2 bases, with 14 bases between. CDR3 residues: CASSDIVGNPYEQYF. For the CDR3, the DNA is TGTGCCAGCAGTGATATTGTGGGAAACCCCTACGAGCAGTACTTC.

The chain uses TRBV29-1 and TRBJ2-7, with D tentatively TRBD1 (6 bases). The V gene lost 6 bases and the J gene lost 3 bases, with 12 bases spanning the gap. This CDR3 spans 12 amino acids. Germline V gene sequence: CDR1 SQVTM, CDR2 ANQGSEA. This CDR3 is CSVRIQGYEQYF. In nucleotides, the CDR3 is TGCAGCGTCAGGATACAGGGCTACGAGCAGTACTTC.

V usage is TRBV25-1 and J usage is TRBJ1-1, with D possibly TRBD1 on 6 matching bases. Germline CDR1 reads MGHDK; CDR2 reads SYGVNS. The germline V and J ends were trimmed by 9 bases and 4 bases, with 9 bases remaining between them. This CDR3 region has 11 residues. Written as DNA, the CDR3 is TGTGCCAGTAAGGGGGGCACTGAAGCTTTCTTT. Amino acids: CASKGGTEAFF.

The chain has TRBV5-1 and TRBJ1-1, with 12 nucleotides matching TRBD1. Germline lookup yields CDR1 SGHRS and CDR2 YFSETQ. J lost 10 bases, V lost 4 bases, and 8 bases had no gene match. The CDR3 consists of 14 residues. CDR3: CASSPGTGGLGAFF. The CDR3 DNA is TGCGCCAGCAGCCCGGGGACAGGGGGCTTAGGAGCTTTCTTT. The full variable domain, rest sourced from reference TRBV5-1 and TRBJ1-1, is KAGVTQTPRYLIKTRGQQVTLSCSPISGHRSVSWYQQTPGQGLQFLFEYFSETQRNKGNFPGRFSGRQFSNSRSEMNVSTLELGDSALYLCASSPGTGGLGAFFGQGTRLTVV.

The genes are TRBV2 and TRBJ2-1; 10 bases match TRBD2. V trimming: 6 bases; J trimming: 2 bases; junction bases outside the gene matches: 7. Germline V gives CDR1 SNHLY, CDR2 FYNNEI. This CDR3 has 16 amino acids. In nucleotides, the CDR3 is TGTGCCAGCAGCGTGACTAGCGGGTCACCCTACAATGAGCAGTTCTTC. This translates into CASSVTSGSPYNEQFF.

The chain joins TRBV27 to TRBJ1-5, with D uncertain. Trimming took 2 bases from V and 1 from J, leaving 3 bases between them. CDR1 and CDR2 (germline): MNHEY, SMNVEV (reference sequence). This CDR3 spans 13 amino acids. The CDR3 sequence: CASSLMSNQPQHF. The CDR3 nucleotides are TGTGCCAGCAGTTTAATGAGCAATCAGCCCCAGCATTTT.

The CDR3 DNA is TGTGCCAGCAGCGGGACGGCCTACGAGCAGTACTTC. It translates to CASSGTAYEQYF. The gene calls are TRBV7-9 and TRBJ2-7; the D call may be TRBD1 or TRBD2 (5 bases each). The CDR3 loop spans 12 amino acids. The V end was cut by 5 bases, the J end by 2 bases, with 7 bases between. Germline CDR1 reads SEHNR; CDR2 reads FQNEAQ (reference sequence). Filled out from reference TRBV7-9 and TRBJ2-7, the complete variable domain reads DTGVSQNPRHKITKRGQNVTFRCDPISEHNRLYWYRQTLGQGPEFLTYFQNEAQLEKSRLLSDRFSAERPKGSFSTLEIQRTEQGDSAMYLCASSGTAYEQYFGPGTRLTVT.

The chain recombines TRBV27 with TRBJ2-2; TRBD1 agrees at 8 bases. The CDR3 runs to 18 residues. With 8 bases clipped from V and 1 base from J, the junction kept 15 bases outside the gene matches. Germline V CDR1 and CDR2: MNHEY, SMNVEV (reference sequence). This CDR3 reads CASRPPGTGNLNTGELFF. The CDR3 coding sequence is TGTGCCAGCCGCCCCCCAGGGACAGGCAATCTGAACACCGGGGAGCTGTTTTTT.

The J gene is TRBJ2-3, the V gene TRBV5-1; 11 positions agree with TRBD2. The J segment lost 0 bases and the V segment lost 4 bases, leaving 7 bases of the junction unmatched. The CDR3 is 17 residues long. The germline V gene has CDR1 SGHRS and CDR2 YFSETQ. CDR3 in DNA: TGCGCCAGCAGCATCGGGACTAGCGGTTACAGCACAGATACGCAGTATTTT. Translating gives CASSIGTSGYSTDTQYF.

This chain connects TRBV11-2 to TRBJ1-1, with D hard to call. The germline V and J ends were trimmed by 1 base and 8 bases, with 17 bases remaining between them. In germline, CDR1 is SGHAT, CDR2 FQNNGV. The CDR3 is 15 amino acids. The CDR3 bases are TGTGCCAGCAGCTTAGTCGTGGCGGCAGGCAAAGAAGCTTTCTTT. It codes for CASSLVVAAGKEAFF.

This chain uses TRBV9 with TRBJ2-4, with 9 bases identical to TRBD2. CDR1 and CDR2 from the germline V gene are SGDLS and YYNGEE. The CDR3 totals 14 residues. The V gene end was trimmed by 4 bases and the J gene end by 7 bases; junction bases not matched to a gene: 6. The chain's CDR3 is CASSTRTSDNIQYF. In DNA form, the CDR3 reads TGTGCCAGCAGCACGCGGACTAGCGACAACATTCAGTACTTC.

Remarks on this clone: Within the sample, other DNA sequences also encode this same CDR3. The chain is built from TRBV10-1 and TRBJ2-7; 8 nucleotides line up with TRBD1. Germline CDR1 WNHNN, CDR2 SYGVQD (reference sequence). The CDR3 length is 14 residues. Germline trimming cut 0 bases from V and 3 bases from J; bases unmatched to any gene: 1. CDR3 in amino acids: CASSESGQGYEQYF. The CDR3 DNA sequence: TGCGCCAGCAGTGAGTCTGGACAGGGCTACGAGCAGTACTTC.

The chain is built from TRBV5-4 and TRBJ2-7; maybe TRBD1 (6 bases). Germline V CDR1 and CDR2: SGHNT, YYREEE (reference sequence). V lost 5 bases, J lost 12 bases, and 30 bases lay in between. This CDR3 spans 16 amino acids. CDR3 sequence (DNA): TGTGCCAGCAGTTTGAGGGTCTCGGGAACAGGGCCAACATGGTACTTC. Translated, it gives CASSLRVSGTGPTWYF.